The 19 T cell receptor beta chains listed next were all sequenced from one sample in a study of shared clonotypes between healthy human individuals. Libraries were prepared by immunoSEQ multiplex PCR; TCRdb keeps only in-frame clonotypes and omits some of them. The sample shows roughly 660,000 clones, 90% of them seen only once. Sequenced input: memory CD8+ T cells from PBMCs. The subset here: CD45RO+ cells pooled with CCR7-negative TemRA cells. The receptors were sampled from a man younger than 30 in good health. Some clones in this sample may be carry-over from other donors' samples.

This chain connects TRBV7-9 to TRBJ2-7; 7 bases are shared with TRBD1. In germline, CDR1 is SEHNR, CDR2 FQNEAQ (reference sequence). The V gene end was trimmed by 8 bases and the J gene end by 3 bases; junction bases not matched to a gene: 4. The CDR3 has 12 residues. As DNA, the CDR3 is TGTGCCAGCTGGGACAGCAGCTACGAGCAGTACTTC. This sequence encodes CASWDSSYEQYF. Full variable domain (remainder filled in from reference TRBV7-9 and TRBJ2-7): DTGVSQNPRHKITKRGQNVTFRCDPISEHNRLYWYRQTLGQGPEFLTYFQNEAQLEKSRLLSDRFSAERPKGSFSTLEIQRTEQGDSAMYLCASWDSSYEQYFGPGTRLTVT.

The chain uses TRBV4-3 and TRBJ2-1; D might be TRBD1 or TRBD2, each matching 5 bases. The V gene lost 0 bases and the J gene lost 5 bases, with 11 bases spanning the gap. Germline V gene data show CDR1 as LGHNA and CDR2 as YSLEER. The length of the CDR3 is 15 residues. CDR3 residues: CASSQDGDAHNEQFF. The CDR3 coding sequence is TGCGCCAGCAGCCAAGACGGGGACGCCCACAATGAGCAGTTCTTC.

V is TRBV28 and J is TRBJ2-5; TRBD2 might be the D (7 bases). Germline V gene sequence: CDR1 MDHEN, CDR2 SYDVKM. V was pared by 3 bases and J by 7 bases, with 12 bases between. The CDR3 is 13 residues long. The CDR3 DNA reads as TGTGCCAGCAGTTTTGCGGGGGCCGGGACCCAGTACTTC. Translated, it gives CASSFAGAGTQYF.

The chain is built from TRBV9 and TRBJ2-1, with a possible D match to TRBD2 (5 bases). With 0 bases removed from V and 5 bases from J, the gap between germline ends came to 12 bases. CDR1 is SGDLS, CDR2 YYNGEE, per germline. CDR3 size: 15 residues. CDR3 DNA sequence: TGTGCCAGCAGCGTAGGGTCAGGACTTAACAATGAGCAGTTCTTC. This codes for CASSVGSGLNNEQFF.

The chain combines TRBV28 with TRBJ1-1; 8 nucleotides line up with TRBD1. The CDR3 contains 15 residues. The junction had 7 bases not matched to a gene; V was cut back by 3 bases and J by 4 bases. The germline V gene has CDR1 MDHEN and CDR2 SYDVKM. CDR3 in DNA: TGTGCCAGCAGTTTCGGGATCCAGGGGGCCACTGAAGCTTTCTTT. It translates to CASSFGIQGATEAFF. Supplemented by reference TRBV28 and TRBJ1-1, the full variable domain reads DVKVTQSSRYLVKRTGEKVFLECVQDMDHENMFWYRQDPGLGLRLIYFSYDVKMKEKGDIPEGYSVSREKKERFSLILESASTNQTSMYLCASSFGIQGATEAFFGQGTRLTVV.

CDR3 nucleotide sequence: TGTGCCAGCAGCCAACCTCGGGGGGGGGCAACTGAAGCTTTCTTT. Its protein is CASSQPRGGATEAFF. The chain is built from TRBV4-2 and TRBJ1-1; maybe TRBD1 (6 bases). V lost 2 bases to trimming and J lost 5 bases, with 15 bases between them. Germline lookup yields CDR1 LGHNA and CDR2 YNFKEQ. The CDR3 runs to 15 residues.

The V and J genes are TRBV28 and TRBJ1-5, with D uncertain. CDR3 length equals 16 residues. The V gene's germline CDR1 is MDHEN and CDR2 SYDVKM. Trimming left V 2 bases short and J 0 bases short, with 11 bases between. The CDR3 reads CASSLVGGLSNQPQHF. The CDR3 coding sequence is TGTGCCAGCAGTTTAGTCGGAGGACTTAGCAATCAGCCCCAGCATTTT.

This clone was found a few times. The V and J genes are TRBV7-9 and TRBJ1-5, with D tentatively TRBD1 (6 bases). This CDR3 has 13 amino acids. Germline assignment: CDR1 SEHNR and CDR2 FQNEAQ (reference sequence). V lost 6 bases and J lost 7, with 13 bases in between. CDR3 in DNA: TGTGCCAGCAGTTCCGGCAGGGGCCAGCCCCAGCATTTT. Amino acids: CASSSGRGQPQHF.

The CDR3 sequence is CASSLEASGRGYEQYF. The CDR3 region has the DNA TGTGCCAGCAGCTTAGAGGCTAGCGGGAGGGGATACGAGCAGTACTTC. The rearrangement joins TRBV11-2 to TRBJ2-7; 12 nucleotides match TRBD2. Germline CDR1 and CDR2: SGHAT and FQNNGV. This CDR3 region has 16 residues. With V trimmed by 0 bases and J by 4 bases, 4 bases remained unmatched.

The J gene is TRBJ2-1, the V gene TRBV30; weak D call: TRBD1 (7 bases). The CDR3 length is 22 residues. Germline-derived CDR1 and CDR2 are GTSNPN and SVGIG (reference sequence). V lost 4 bases and J lost 0, with 34 bases in between. The CDR3 region is CAWTGGGGEHQGRLSSYNEQFF. CDR3 nucleotides: TGTGCCTGGACCGGCGGAGGGGGCGAACATCAAGGGCGACTTAGCTCCTACAATGAGCAGTTCTTC.

The chain is built from TRBV7-8 and TRBJ2-5; TRBD1 agrees at 8 bases. The V and J ends lost 4 bases and 4 bases, in that order; junction bases with no gene match: 8. The germline V gene has CDR1 SGHVS and CDR2 FQNEAQ. The CDR3 contains 15 residues. This CDR3 reads CASSSSDRVGETQYF. The DNA of the CDR3 is TGTGCCAGCAGCTCCTCGGACAGGGTGGGAGAGACCCAGTACTTC.

V usage is TRBV5-5 and J usage is TRBJ2-7, with 13 bases identical to TRBD2. The CDR3 runs to 16 residues. V shed 3 bases, J shed 2 bases, and the junction held 5 bases outside the gene matches. CDR1 SGHKS and CDR2 YYEKEE come from the germline V gene (reference sequence). CDR3 region: CASSSRTSGSPYEQYF. The CDR3 DNA reads as TGTGCCAGCAGCTCCAGGACTAGCGGGAGCCCCTACGAGCAGTACTTC.

This clone has only a few counts. The chain carries TRBV5-6 and TRBJ2-2; D is possibly TRBD1 (6 bases). CDR3 length: 14 residues. From germline, CDR1 is SGHDT and CDR2 YYEEEE. V lost 0 bases and J 3 bases, leaving 6 bases between the germline ends. CDR3 sequence reads: CASSLGGHTGELFF. CDR3 in DNA: TGTGCCAGCAGCTTGGGGGGGCACACCGGGGAGCTGTTTTTT.

This chain uses TRBV9 with TRBJ1-1; 7 bases map to TRBD1. Looked up from germline, CDR1 is SGDLS and CDR2 is YYNGEE. The CDR3 runs to 15 residues. V dropped 4 bases and J dropped 4; count of bases not matched to a gene: 10. The DNA of the CDR3 is TGTGCCAGCAGCACCACGACAGGGCGGTTCACTGAAGCTTTCTTT. Its protein is CASSTTTGRFTEAFF.

The gene calls are TRBV6-1 and TRBJ2-7; 7 bases agree with TRBD1. The CDR3 has 14 residues. J was trimmed by 2 bases and V by 3 bases; bases with no gene match: 4. The germline CDR1 and CDR2 sequences are MNHNS and SASEGT. CDR3 DNA sequence: TGTGCCAGCAGTGATTGGACAGGAACCTACGAGCAGTACTTC. Residues: CASSDWTGTYEQYF.

J is TRBJ1-2 and V is TRBV28; possible D gene TRBD1, 5 bases. The germline V gene has CDR1 MDHEN and CDR2 SYDVKM. Trimming left V 5 bases short and J 4 bases short, with 14 bases between. The CDR3 totals 14 residues. Here the CDR3 reads CASSPTVGGYGYTF. The CDR3 nucleotides are TGTGCCAGCAGTCCCACCGTGGGGGGCTATGGCTACACCTTC.

J is TRBJ2-7 and V is TRBV5-1, with unresolved D. Germline V CDR1 and CDR2: SGHRS, YFSETQ. V shed 0 bases and J shed 3 bases, with 10 bases lying between them. CDR3 size: 14 residues. As DNA, the CDR3 is TGCGCCAGCAGCTTGGATAAGACCCTCTACGAGCAGTACTTC. Amino acids: CASSLDKTLYEQYF. The full variable domain, completed using reference TRBV5-1 and TRBJ2-7, is KAGVTQTPRYLIKTRGQQVTLSCSPISGHRSVSWYQQTPGQGLQFLFEYFSETQRNKGNFPGRFSGRQFSNSRSEMNVSTLELGDSALYLCASSLDKTLYEQYFGPGTRLTVT.

The CDR3 DNA is TGTGCCAGCACCAAGGGACTAGCGGCGCCCGATACGCAGTATTTT. Protein sequence: CASTKGLAAPDTQYF. This chain links TRBV5-8 with TRBJ2-3; 11 positions agree with TRBD2. Germline V gives CDR1 SGHTS, CDR2 YDEGEE. CDR3 length: 15 residues. V was clipped by 6 bases and J by 6 bases; unmatched bases: 9.

V and J are TRBV7-9 and TRBJ2-1; TRBD2 matches at 14 bases. Germline V gene sequence: CDR1 SEHNR, CDR2 FQNEAQ (reference sequence). Trimming removed 1 base from V and 9 bases from J; junction bases left unmatched: 5. This CDR3 comprises 16 residues. In DNA form, the CDR3 reads TGTGCCAGCAGCTTAGGGACTAGCGGGAGGTTTGTTGAGCAGTTCTTC. This gives the protein CASSLGTSGRFVEQFF. Full variable domain (rest looked up from reference TRBV7-9 and TRBJ2-1): DTGVSQNPRHKITKRGQNVTFRCDPISEHNRLYWYRQTLGQGPEFLTYFQNEAQLEKSRLLSDRFSAERPKGSFSTLEIQRTEQGDSAMYLCASSLGTSGRFVEQFFGPGTRLTVL.